This is a list of T cell receptor beta chains from one sample in a study of OX40 agonist ivuxolimab in advanced cancers. Some clones are missing from TCRdb's copy, which holds only in-frame ones; the method was immunoSEQ multiplex PCR. The repertoire holds around 100,000 clones, with 85% to 95% as singletons. The sequenced sample was CD4+ or CD8+ T cells sorted from blood, obtained in a trial of the OX40 agonist ivuxolimab. The source of these receptors is an adult with an advanced solid tumor such as melanoma, head and neck, liver or kidney cancer. CDR3s include the opening cysteine and the closing phenylalanine or tryptophan. The order of the fields is clone size, J gene, D gene, V gene, CDR3 DNA, CDR3 protein. The D gene is left open where the match is weak. Part of the rows lack a size; the others show once, few, many or a class for expanded clones.

.	TRBJ2-1	.	TRBV9	TGTGCCAGCAGCGCATCCGGGATGTCGTCCTACAATGAGCAGTTCTTC	CASSASGMSSYNEQFF
.	TRBJ2-2	TRBD1	TRBV11-2	TGTGCCAGCAGCTTAGTTAGGACAGGTCCCACCGGGGAGCTGTTTTTT	CASSLVRTGPTGELFF
.	TRBJ1-1	.	TRBV6-6	TGTGCCAGCAGTTACCATTCAGGTCTGAACACTGAAGCTTTCTTT	CASSYHSGLNTEAFF
.	TRBJ2-1	TRBD1	TRBV19	TGTGCCAGTAGTATAGAACACGGGACAGGGGGAAATGAGCAGTTCTTC	CASSIEHGTGGNEQFF
.	TRBJ2-7	TRBD1	TRBV16	TGTGCCAGCAGCCAATCGCAGGGACAGGGAGGATACGAGCAGTACTTC	CASSQSQGQGGYEQYF
.	TRBJ2-3	.	TRBV19	TGTGCCAGTAACAACGGTTTCACAGATACGCAGTATTTT	CASNNGFTDTQYF
.	TRBJ2-3	.	TRBV4-3	TGCGCCAGCAGCCAAGATCTTCAAGATATTAGCTTAAGAGATACGCAGTATTTT	CASSQDLQDISLRDTQYF
.	TRBJ2-1	TRBD2	TRBV7-6	TGTGCCAGCAGCTTAGTAGGCGGGAGGGTTAATGAGCAGTTCTTC	CASSLVGGRVNEQFF
.	TRBJ2-5	.	TRBV30	TGTGCCTGGAGGAGGACGGAGACCCAGTACTTC	CAWRRTETQYF
.	TRBJ1-4	.	TRBV7-8	TGTGCCAGCAGCGCTTTACGGTTAGGGAAAGAGCATGAAAAACTGTTTTTT	CASSALRLGKEHEKLFF
once	TRBJ1-2	.	TRBV5-4	TGTGCCAGCAGCTTAGCGACAGACTATGGCTACACCTTC	CASSLATDYGYTF
.	TRBJ1-2	.	TRBV5-4	TGTGCCAGCAGCTTGAATTCCCTTGCTAACTATGGCTACACCTTC	CASSLNSLANYGYTF
.	TRBJ2-1	.	TRBV4-2	TGTGCCAGCAGCCCCGGAAAGGACAGCTCCTACAATGAGCAGTTCTTC	CASSPGKDSSYNEQFF
.	TRBJ2-3	TRBD2	TRBV29-1	TGCAGCGGGACTAGCGGGGGGGCCGGAGATACGCAGTATTTT	CSGTSGGAGDTQYF
.	TRBJ1-3	.	TRBV9	TGTGCCAGCAGCGTAGACTCAGGGGCTTATGGAAACACCATATATTTT	CASSVDSGAYGNTIYF
.	TRBJ1-2	.	TRBV25-1	TGTGCCAGCAGTGAATGGCAGGGATTAAACTATGGCTACACCTTC	CASSEWQGLNYGYTF
.	TRBJ2-1	.	TRBV30	TGTGCAGGCGCGTACAATGAGCAGTTCTTC	CAGAYNEQFF
.	TRBJ1-4	TRBD1	TRBV4-3	TGCGCCAGCAGCCAAGAGGGCACAGGGGGCGGCGATGAAAAACTGTTTTTT	CASSQEGTGGGDEKLFF
.	TRBJ2-3	TRBD1	TRBV19	TGTGCCAGTAAAAGGACAGGGACAGATACGCAGTATTTT	CASKRTGTDTQYF
once	TRBJ2-3	.	TRBV2	TGTGCCAGCAGAATAACAGATACGCAGTATTTT	CASRITDTQYF
.	TRBJ1-2	.	TRBV27	TGTGCCAGCAGTTTGACCGGGGATCCCTATGGCTACACCTTC	CASSLTGDPYGYTF
.	TRBJ2-1	.	TRBV5-1	TGCGCCAGCAGCTTGGAGCCAATGCGGAGGGAGCAGTTCTTC	CASSLEPMRREQFF
.	TRBJ1-1	.	TRBV6-5	TGTGCCAGCAGTTACGCAGGTACTAACACTGAAGCTTTCTTT	CASSYAGTNTEAFF
.	TRBJ1-2	.	TRBV4-1	TGCGCCAGCAGCCAAGCTTCTGACTATGGCTACACCTTC	CASSQASDYGYTF
.	TRBJ1-5	.	TRBV27	TGTGCCAGCTTTCCACATCAGCCCCAGCATTTT	CASFPHQPQHF
.	TRBJ1-5	.	TRBV5-8	TGTGCCAGCAGCTCCGGGCCGGCCCGCAATCAGCCCCAGCATTTT	CASSSGPARNQPQHF
.	TRBJ2-3	.	TRBV2	TGTGCCAGCAGTGAATGGGGGGATACGCAGTATTTT	CASSEWGDTQYF
.	TRBJ2-2	.	TRBV6-6	TGTGCCAGCAGTCGTTTAGTTAACACCGGGGAGCTGTTTTTT	CASSRLVNTGELFF